Below, 10 T cell receptor beta chains from the same sample are listed, as sequenced in a study of shared clonotypes between healthy human individuals. Profiled with immunoSEQ multiplex PCR; TCRdb holds only in-frame clones, not every one. The table records under 2.5 million clones, under 95% of them present only once. The source material was naive CD4+ T cells from PBMCs. Documented subset: CD45RA+ positively selected. These receptors originate from a man in his late teens or twenties in good health. Some clones in this sample may be carry-over from other donors' samples.

This clone was seen only a few times. The chain joins TRBV2 to TRBJ1-1; D is possibly TRBD1 (5 bases). The CDR3 length is 11 residues. With 2 bases removed from V and 11 bases from J, the gap between germline ends came to 9 bases. The germline V gene has CDR1 SNHLY and CDR2 FYNNEI. The CDR3 loop reads CASSELGGAFF. CDR3 coding DNA: TGTGCCAGCAGTGAACTGGGGGGGGCTTTCTTT.

The sample holds one count of this clone. The chain carries TRBV9 and TRBJ2-7; TRBD2 aligns across 10 bases. J gave up 4 bases and V 3 bases, and 7 bases lay outside the gene matches. The germline gives CDR1 SGDLS, CDR2 YYNGEE. The CDR3 has 15 amino acids. The chain's CDR3 is CASSGGLAQGYEQYF. The CDR3 nucleotides are TGTGCCAGCAGCGGGGGACTAGCGCAGGGTTACGAGCAGTACTTC.

V and J are TRBV5-8 and TRBJ2-7, with unresolved D. V shed 0 bases and J shed 3 bases, with 13 bases lying between them. This CDR3 has 15 amino acids. Looked up from germline, CDR1 is SGHTS and CDR2 is YDEGEE. The CDR3 sequence is CASSLGAGLFYEQYF. DNA for the CDR3: TGTGCCAGCAGCTTGGGCGCAGGATTATTCTACGAGCAGTACTTC.

The chain combines TRBV19 with TRBJ1-2; D is ambiguous. V lost 5 bases to trimming and J lost 2 bases, with 15 bases between them. The germline V gene encodes CDR1 LNHDA and CDR2 SQIVND (reference sequence). The CDR3 contains 15 residues. The CDR3 loop is CASSQYSLWNYGYTF. The CDR3 DNA reads as TGTGCCAGTAGTCAATACAGCCTATGGAACTATGGCTACACCTTC.

The chain links TRBV5-1 to TRBJ2-1; a weak D match, TRBD2 (6 bases). The germline CDR1 and CDR2 sequences are SGHRS and YFSETQ. The CDR3 is 16 residues long. V was cut by 2 bases and J by 0 bases, with 12 bases left in between. DNA of the CDR3: TGCGCCAGCAGCTTCTCTAGCGTAAGCTCCTACAATGAGCAGTTCTTC. Protein: CASSFSSVSSYNEQFF.

The chain combines TRBV7-2 with TRBJ2-5; D may be TRBD1 (6 bases). Germline V gives CDR1 SGHTA, CDR2 FQGNSA. This CDR3 region has 15 residues. V lost 5 bases and J 1 base, leaving 14 bases between the germline ends. The CDR3 spells CASSPDRGGQETQYF. The CDR3 coding sequence is TGTGCCAGCAGCCCGGATAGAGGGGGCCAAGAGACCCAGTACTTC.

The chain combines TRBV6-6 with TRBJ1-1; D remains unclear. This CDR3 comprises 13 residues. With 6 bases removed from V and 5 bases from J, the gap between germline ends came to 13 bases. The germline gives CDR1 MNHNY, CDR2 SVGAGI (reference sequence). The CDR3 spells CASRSKKETEAFF. The DNA for the CDR3 is TGTGCCAGCAGATCAAAGAAGGAGACTGAAGCTTTCTTT.

This clone is a singleton in its sample. The V and J genes are TRBV7-2 and TRBJ2-7, with 8 bases fitting TRBD2. There are 14 residues in the CDR3. Trimming took 4 bases from V and 5 from J; bases not matched to a gene: 7. Germline CDR1 and CDR2: SGHTA and FQGNSA. DNA of the CDR3: TGTGCCAGCAGCTCGTACGGGAGGGTCGACGAGCAGTACTTC. Translation gives CASSSYGRVDEQYF.

V is TRBV5-4 and J is TRBJ2-1; the D gene is possibly TRBD2 (5 bases). Germline lookup yields CDR1 SGHNT and CDR2 YYREEE (reference sequence). The CDR3 contains 13 residues. Trimming removed 4 bases at V and 6 bases at J, with 11 bases between. CDR3 nucleotides: TGTGCCAGCAGCGTGCCGGACTTCAATGAGCAGTTCTTC. As protein: CASSVPDFNEQFF.

The gene calls are TRBV20-1 and TRBJ1-5, with a tentative D call TRBD1 (6 bases). Germline loops: CDR1 DFQATT, CDR2 SNEGSKA (reference sequence). The CDR3 is 10 residues long. V was trimmed by 5 bases and J by 10 bases, leaving 9 bases between them. The CDR3 bases are TGCAGTGCTGGCAGGGGACCCCAGCATTTT. This sequence encodes CSAGRGPQHF.